This is a list of T cell receptor beta chains from one sample in a study of blood T cell repertoires in COVID-19. The method was immunoSEQ multiplex PCR; TCRdb's version includes in-frame clones alone and lacks a portion of them. The sample consists of 250,000 or so clones, around 93% of them appearing once. Source material: PBMCs or T cells enriched from blood (not recorded which). All receptors come from a man aged 40-55 years who had been exposed to COVID-19. CDR3s include the opening cysteine and the closing phenylalanine or tryptophan. A D gene is named only where the DNA matches it firmly. Some rows have no size entry. The others give once, few or many, or a class for an expanded clone.

J gene	V gene	D gene	clone size	CDR3 DNA	CDR3 protein
TRBJ2-4	TRBV3-1/TRBV3-2	-	-	TGTGCCAGCAGCGGAGTCTTGGGGGCCATTCAGTACTTC	CASSGVLGAIQYF
TRBJ1-5	TRBV19	-	few	TGTGCCAGTCTTAATCAGGGCCTAAGCAATCAGCCCCAGCATTTT	CASLNQGLSNQPQHF
TRBJ1-5	TRBV25-1	-	-	TGTGCCAGCAGTGACCGAGGGGGTAGCAATCAGCCCCAGCATTTT	CASSDRGGSNQPQHF
TRBJ1-6	TRBV25-1	-	-	TGTGCCAGCAGTGAGTCGACAGGCGCAAATTCACCCCTCCACTTT	CASSESTGANSPLHF
TRBJ2-7	TRBV5-1	TRBD2	-	TGCGCCAGCAGCTTGGTTCTAGCGGGAGCTTCCGAGCAGTACTTC	CASSLVLAGASEQYF
TRBJ2-7	TRBV29-1	-	-	TGCAGCGTTGAAGGCCCCAGCTCCTACGAGCAGTACTTC	CSVEGPSSYEQYF
TRBJ1-4	TRBV4-1	-	once	TGCGCCAGCAGCCAACAATCACGCGGGGGGGCGGGTGAAAAACTGTTTTTT	CASSQQSRGGAGEKLFF
TRBJ2-3	TRBV6-4	TRBD1	once	TGTGCCAGCAGGGGACAGGGGGAAGATACGCAGTATTTT	CASRGQGEDTQYF
TRBJ1-3	TRBV28	-	-	TGTGCCAGCAGTTTCAAAGGGGGTGGAAACACCATATATTTT	CASSFKGGGNTIYF
TRBJ1-4	TRBV24-1	TRBD1	-	TGTGCCACCAGTGACTCACAGGGGACAACTAATGAAAAACTGTTTTTT	CATSDSQGTTNEKLFF
TRBJ1-5	TRBV28	-	-	TGTGCCAGCACAAGCCCAGACAGTTTAATATGGAATCAGCCCCAGCATTTT	CASTSPDSLIWNQPQHF
TRBJ1-3	TRBV28	-	once	TGTGCCAGCAGTTTTCAGACAGGCATATACTCTGGAAACACCATATATTTT	CASSFQTGIYSGNTIYF
TRBJ2-2	TRBV7-3	TRBD2	-	TGTGCCAGCAGCTTTGGACTAGCGAACACCGGGGAGCTGTTTTTT	CASSFGLANTGELFF
TRBJ1-2	TRBV9	-	-	TGTGCCAGCAGAGATGTGGGGCAAGACTATGGCTACACCTTC	CASRDVGQDYGYTF
TRBJ2-1	TRBV19	TRBD2	-	TGTGCCAGTAGTGGATATCTTCTTTCTGGCGGGAGGGTCGGTGAGCAGTTCTTC	CASSGYLLSGGRVGEQFF
TRBJ1-3	TRBV3-1/TRBV3-2	-	-	TGTGCCAGCAGCCAAGGCGATGGAAACACCATATATTTT	CASSQGDGNTIYF
TRBJ2-7	TRBV10-3	TRBD1	-	TGTGCCATCCAGTCGAATACCGGTACAGGGGAATACGAGCAGTACTTC	CAIQSNTGTGEYEQYF
TRBJ1-5	TRBV2	-	-	TGTGCCAGCAGTGAAGCGCGGGGGGGGCTTGAGCCCCAGCATTTT	CASSEARGGLEPQHF
TRBJ2-7	TRBV18	-	-	TGTGCCAGCCCCCAGGTCGGCGAGCAGTACTTC	CASPQVGEQYF
TRBJ2-1	TRBV19	-	once	TGTGCCAGTAGTATTGGGGCAGCATCCAATGAGCAGTTCTTC	CASSIGAASNEQFF
TRBJ2-3	TRBV14	TRBD2	-	TGTGCCACCAAACCTAGCGGGAGAGGGGCCACAGATACGCAGTATTTT	CATKPSGRGATDTQYF
TRBJ1-2	TRBV7-2	TRBD1	-	TGTGCCAGCAGCTTAGCGATGATACCGGACAGGGAGGAGAACACCTTC	CASSLAMIPDREENTF
TRBJ1-4	TRBV7-9	-	-	TGTGCCAGCAGCCCCCGACACCTAGGGGATGAAAAACTGTTTTTT	CASSPRHLGDEKLFF
TRBJ2-7	TRBV30	-	-	TGTGCCTGGAGTGTAGGGGGTAGCTCCTACGAGCAGTACTTC	CAWSVGGSSYEQYF
TRBJ1-2	TRBV5-4	-	-	TGTGCCAGCAGCTTGCGGGGGGACTATGGCTACACCTTC	CASSLRGDYGYTF
TRBJ2-1	TRBV7-9	-	-	TGTGCCAGCAGGCCGAAACGCAGGGTGGACTCCTACAATGAGCAGTTCTTC	CASRPKRRVDSYNEQFF
TRBJ1-4	TRBV3-1/TRBV3-2	-	-	TGTGCCAGCAGCCAAGATACAGTTGCAACTAATGAAAAACTGTTTTTT	CASSQDTVATNEKLFF
TRBJ1-2	TRBV28	-	once	TGTGCCAGCAGTTTTATGGGACTTAACTATGGCTACACCTTC	CASSFMGLNYGYTF
TRBJ1-2	TRBV3-1/TRBV3-2	TRBD1	-	TGTGCCAGCAGCCCTCTGGAGGGACAGAGAAACTATGGCTACACCTTC	CASSPLEGQRNYGYTF
TRBJ2-4	TRBV30	-	-	TGTGCCTGGAGTGTGTCTCCAGGGAAAGACATTCAGTACTTC	CAWSVSPGKDIQYF
TRBJ1-1	TRBV3-1/TRBV3-2	-	-	TGTGCCAGCAGCCCAGGCGGGGGGGGCACTGAAGCTTTCTTT	CASSPGGGGTEAFF
TRBJ2-7	TRBV5-4	-	-	TGTGCCAGCAGCTTTGGAGGAAGGCCCCACGAGCAGTACTTC	CASSFGGRPHEQYF
TRBJ2-1	TRBV18	TRBD2	-	TGTGCCAGCTCATCCCCGACTAGCGGGAGTAATGAGCAGTTCTTC	CASSSPTSGSNEQFF
TRBJ2-2	TRBV5-4	TRBD1	few	TGTGCCAGCAGCTTCGGACAGGAGAGAACCGGGGAGCTGTTTTTT	CASSFGQERTGELFF
TRBJ2-5	TRBV14	-	-	TGTGCCAGCAGCCCGACAAATCAAGAGACCCAGTACTTC	CASSPTNQETQYF
TRBJ1-1	TRBV6-1	-	-	TGTGCCAGCAGCAGACAGGAACTGAACACTGAAGCTTTCTTT	CASSRQELNTEAFF
TRBJ2-1	TRBV29-1	TRBD2	-	TGCAGCGTTCTAGGGTTGGCGGGAGAACACAATGAGCAGTTCTTC	CSVLGLAGEHNEQFF
TRBJ1-5	TRBV28	-	-	TGTGCCAGCAGCCCAGAGGGGAGGGTTAATCAGCCCCAGCATTTT	CASSPEGRVNQPQHF
TRBJ1-4	TRBV7-2	-	-	TGTGCCAGCAGCTCAGGACAGATCGCTAATGAAAAACTGTTTTTT	CASSSGQIANEKLFF
TRBJ2-1	TRBV5-5	-	-	TGTGCCAGCAGTCCCGCCAGGGGATTCTTGTACAATGAGCAGTTCTTC	CASSPARGFLYNEQFF